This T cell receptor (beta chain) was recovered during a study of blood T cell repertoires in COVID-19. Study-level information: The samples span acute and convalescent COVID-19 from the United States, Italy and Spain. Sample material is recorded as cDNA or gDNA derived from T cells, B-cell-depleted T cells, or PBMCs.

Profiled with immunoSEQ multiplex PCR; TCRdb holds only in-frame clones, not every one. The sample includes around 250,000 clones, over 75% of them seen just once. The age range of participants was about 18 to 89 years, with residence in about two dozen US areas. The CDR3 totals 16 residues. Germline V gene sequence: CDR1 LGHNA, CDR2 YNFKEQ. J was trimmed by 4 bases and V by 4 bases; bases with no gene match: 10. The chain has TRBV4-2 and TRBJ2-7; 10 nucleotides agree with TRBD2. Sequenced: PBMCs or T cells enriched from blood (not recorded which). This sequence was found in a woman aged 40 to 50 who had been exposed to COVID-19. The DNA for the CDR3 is TGTGCCAGCAGCCTCACTAGCGGGGACGTAGGTTACGAGCAGTACTTC. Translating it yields CASSLTSGDVGYEQYF.